A selection of T cell receptor beta chains follows, all from one sample in a study of beta chain features in type 1 diabetes. The method was immunoSEQ multiplex PCR; TCRdb's version includes in-frame clones alone and lacks a portion of them. The data contain about 260,000 clones, around 21% of them singletons. Sample: naive CD4+ T cells from blood. Source of these receptors: a middle-aged woman with type 1 diabetes. CDR3s include the opening cysteine and the closing phenylalanine or tryptophan. Fields, in order: clone size, V gene, J gene, D gene, CDR3 protein, CDR3 DNA. A D gene is named only where the DNA matches it firmly. Clone size is not always given. Where it is, it says once, few, many or a class for expanded clones.

NA,TRBV5-1,TRBJ1-1,NA,CASSSLEMNTEAFF,TGCGCCAGCAGCTCTCTGGAGATGAACACTGAAGCTTTCTTT
NA,TRBV2,TRBJ2-2,NA,CASSAPPRNTGELFF,TGTGCCAGCAGTGCCCCCCCTAGGAACACCGGGGAGCTGTTTTTT
NA,TRBV10-3,TRBJ1-2,NA,CATSGEVGYGYTF,TGTGCCACGTCGGGGGAGGTGGGATATGGCTACACCTTC
few,TRBV7-9,TRBJ2-1,TRBD2,CASSLLASGRTYNEQFF,TGTGCCAGCAGCTTACTGGCTAGCGGGAGGACCTACAATGAGCAGTTCTTC
few,TRBV5-1,TRBJ2-1,TRBD1,CASSLLIPGTGGDNEQFF,TGCGCCAGCAGCTTACTTATCCCCGGGACAGGGGGTGACAATGAGCAGTTCTTC
NA,TRBV7-2,TRBJ2-3,NA,CASSLGLAVDTQYF,TGTGCCAGCAGCTTAGGGCTAGCCGTGGATACGCAGTATTTT
few,TRBV5-1,TRBJ1-6,NA,CASSFEANSPLHF,TGCGCCAGCAGCTTTGAGGCTAATTCACCCCTCCACTTT
few,TRBV4-2,TRBJ1-1,TRBD1,CASSQAGQGNTEAFF,TGTGCCAGCAGCCAAGCCGGACAGGGAAACACTGAAGCTTTCTTT
NA,TRBV5-6,TRBJ2-1,NA,CASSLGPSGEQFF,TGTGCCAGCAGCTTGGGACCCTCGGGTGAGCAGTTCTTC
NA,TRBV19,TRBJ2-5,TRBD1,CASRDRGLETQYF,TGTGCCAGCCGGGACAGGGGCTTAGAGACCCAGTACTTC
NA,TRBV9,TRBJ2-5,TRBD2,CASSPGASGLVAETQYF,TGTGCCAGCAGCCCGGGGGCTAGCGGGTTGGTGGCCGAGACCCAGTACTTC
few,TRBV7-9,TRBJ1-2,TRBD1,CASSLGQGHGYTF,TGTGCCAGCAGCTTAGGACAGGGCCATGGCTACACCTTC
few,TRBV9,TRBJ2-2,NA,CASSGEGNTGELFF,TGTGCCAGCAGCGGCGAGGGCAACACCGGGGAGCTGTTTTTT
NA,TRBV28,TRBJ1-1,NA,CASRGERVAFF,TGTGCCAGCAGAGGAGAGAGGGTAGCTTTCTTT
NA,TRBV29-1,TRBJ2-1,TRBD1,CSAGQGSYNEQFF,TGCAGCGCGGGACAGGGCTCCTACAATGAGCAGTTCTTC
few,TRBV2,TRBJ1-5,NA,CASRDRVNQPQHF,TGTGCCAGCAGGGACAGAGTGAATCAGCCCCAGCATTTT
NA,TRBV13,TRBJ2-7,NA,CASSFARGEQYF,TGTGCCAGCAGCTTCGCAAGGGGCGAGCAGTACTTC
few,TRBV7-9,TRBJ1-6,TRBD1,CASSSNRGAYNSPLHF,TGTGCCAGCAGCTCTAACAGGGGCGCCTATAATTCACCCCTCCACTTT
few,TRBV28,TRBJ1-1,NA,CASSVREGNTEAFF,TGTGCCAGCAGTGTTCGGGAGGGGAACACTGAAGCTTTCTTT
NA,TRBV7-2,TRBJ1-2,NA,CASSSTWGDGYTF,TGTGCCAGCAGTTCCACCTGGGGGGACGGCTACACCTTC
few,TRBV5-4,TRBJ1-2,NA,CASSLPQVMNYGYTF,TGTGCCAGCAGCTTACCTCAGGTCATGAACTATGGCTACACCTTC
NA,TRBV7-2,TRBJ2-7,TRBD2,CASSLASGAGGTYEQYF,TGTGCCAGCAGCTTAGCCTCTGGAGCGGGAGGCACCTACGAGCAGTACTTC
NA,TRBV9,TRBJ2-7,TRBD1,CASSVERQGDYEQYF,TGTGCCAGCAGCGTAGAGAGACAGGGGGACTACGAGCAGTACTTC
NA,TRBV18,TRBJ2-2,NA,CASSQGLDTGELFF,TGTGCCAGCTCCCAGGGACTCGACACCGGGGAGCTGTTTTTT
NA,TRBV4-1,TRBJ2-1,NA,CASSQGGVLYNEQFF,TGCGCCAGCAGCCAAGGGGGGGTCCTCTACAATGAGCAGTTCTTC
NA,TRBV28,TRBJ2-1,NA,CASSPGTYNEQFF,TGTGCCAGCAGTCCGGGGACCTACAATGAGCAGTTCTTC
NA,TRBV6-5,TRBJ1-3,NA,CASSYSMSSSGNTIYF,TGTGCCAGCAGTTACTCGATGAGTTCCTCTGGAAACACCATATATTTT
few,TRBV29-1,TRBJ1-2,NA,CSVEEIRDYGYTF,TGCAGCGTTGAAGAAATACGAGATTATGGCTACACCTTC
few,TRBV28,TRBJ1-2,TRBD1,CASTLRDRINYGYTF,TGTGCCAGCACCCTCCGGGACAGAATTAACTATGGCTACACCTTC
few,TRBV5-1,TRBJ2-3,NA,CASSFEGEDTQYF,TGCGCCAGCAGCTTCGAGGGAGAAGATACGCAGTATTTT